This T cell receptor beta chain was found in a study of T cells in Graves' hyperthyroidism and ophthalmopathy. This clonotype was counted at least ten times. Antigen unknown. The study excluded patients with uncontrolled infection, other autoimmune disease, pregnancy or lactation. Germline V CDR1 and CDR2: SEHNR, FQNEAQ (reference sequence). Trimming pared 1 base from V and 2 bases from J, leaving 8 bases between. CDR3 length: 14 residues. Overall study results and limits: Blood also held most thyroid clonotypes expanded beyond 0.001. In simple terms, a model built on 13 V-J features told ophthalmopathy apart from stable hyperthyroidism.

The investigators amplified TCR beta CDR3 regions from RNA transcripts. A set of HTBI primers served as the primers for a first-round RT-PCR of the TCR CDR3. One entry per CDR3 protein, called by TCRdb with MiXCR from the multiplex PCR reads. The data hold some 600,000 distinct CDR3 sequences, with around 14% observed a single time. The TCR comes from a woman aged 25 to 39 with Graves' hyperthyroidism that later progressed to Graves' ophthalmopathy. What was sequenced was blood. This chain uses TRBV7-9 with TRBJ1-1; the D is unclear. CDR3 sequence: CASSLVEGNTEAFF. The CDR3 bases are TGTGCCAGCAGCTTAGTAGAGGGAAACACTGAAGCTTTCTTT.